The 9 T cell receptor beta chains given below trace back to one sample, sequenced in a study of PD-L1 blockade in urothelial cancer. Regarding time point: pretreatment peripheral blood. Sequencing was performed with immunoSEQ multiplex PCR; in TCRdb, only in-frame clones are kept and a portion is missing. The sample carries 130,000 or so clones, roughly 84% recorded once. Sample: PBMCs, taken around atezolizumab (anti-PD-L1) treatment. These receptors all come from a man between 45 and 60 years old with urothelial cancer.

The chain recombines TRBV27 with TRBJ2-3, with TRBD2 matching over 14 bases. Trimming cost V 5 bases and J 6 bases; bases outside gene matches: 13. This CDR3 contains 18 residues. Germline CDR1 reads MNHEY; CDR2 reads SMNVEV (reference sequence). CDR3 nucleotides: TGTGCCAGCAGTCCACTTCCAGGGACTAGCGGGAGAGCGGATACGCAGTATTTT. This sequence encodes CASSPLPGTSGRADTQYF.

Only a few counts were recorded for this clone. V usage is TRBV30 and J usage is TRBJ1-5; the D is unclear. From germline, CDR1 is GTSNPN and CDR2 SVGIG (reference sequence). The CDR3 extends over 14 amino acids. V was clipped by 4 bases and J by 4 bases, with 14 bases between them. The CDR3 reads CAWTFDGLNQPQHF. Here the CDR3 DNA reads TGTGCCTGGACCTTCGACGGACTTAATCAGCCCCAGCATTTT.

The chain is built from TRBV6-5 and TRBJ2-1; TRBD2 agrees at 15 bases. This CDR3 comprises 16 residues. The germline CDR1 and CDR2 sequences are MNHEY and SVGAGI. J gave up 5 bases and V 2 bases, and 1 base lay outside the gene matches. The chain's CDR3 is CASSYGLAGGDNEQFF. CDR3 nucleotide sequence: TGTGCCAGCAGTTACGGACTAGCGGGAGGGGACAATGAGCAGTTCTTC.

This sequence joins TRBV7-2 and TRBJ1-1; maybe TRBD1 (6 bases). This CDR3 comprises 13 residues. The V gene's germline CDR1 is SGHTA and CDR2 FQGNSA. The V end lost 6 bases, the J end lost 1 base, and 9 bases lay between the germline ends. The CDR3 reads CASRLQGNTEAFF. The CDR3, as DNA: TGTGCCAGCAGATTACAGGGGAACACTGAAGCTTTCTTT.

The chain is built from TRBV6-6 and TRBJ1-3; TRBD1 might be the D (5 bases). Trimming removed 5 bases at V and 0 bases at J, with 8 bases between. The germline gives CDR1 MNHNY, CDR2 SVGAGI (reference sequence). CDR3 size: 14 residues. The CDR3 spells CASSLTVSGNTIYF. The CDR3 bases are TGTGCCAGCAGTCTGACAGTCTCTGGAAACACCATATATTTT.

This rearrangement joins TRBV9 to TRBJ2-6, with D maybe TRBD1 (5 bases). Trimming removed 1 base at V and 1 base at J, with 6 bases between. Germline CDR1 SGDLS, CDR2 YYNGEE. CDR3 size: 15 residues. Written as DNA, the CDR3 is TGTGCCAGCAGCGTACGGACATCTGGGGCCAACGTCCTGACTTTC. This encodes CASSVRTSGANVLTF.

The chain has TRBV6-1 and TRBJ2-7; 9 bases map to TRBD1. This CDR3 is 13 amino acids long. Germline V gene data show CDR1 as MNHNS and CDR2 as SASEGT. V lost 5 bases to trimming and J lost 6 bases; unmatched junction nucleotides: 5. The CDR3 sequence: CASSRTGAGEQYF. The CDR3 DNA follows: TGTGCCAGCAGTCGGACAGGGGCAGGCGAGCAGTACTTC.

CDR3 coding DNA: TGTGCCAGTAGTATCGACAGGGTTTCTCGGGAGCTGTTTTTT. It codes for CASSIDRVSRELFF. The genes are TRBV19 and TRBJ2-2; 7 bases fit TRBD1. The length of the CDR3 is 14 residues. Germline-derived CDR1 and CDR2 are LNHDA and SQIVND (reference sequence). V was pared by 3 bases and J by 9 bases, with 7 bases of the junction left unmatched.

The chain carries TRBV18 and TRBJ2-7, with 8 bases identical to TRBD1. Unmatched junction bases numbered 10, after V lost 2 bases and J lost 7 bases. The CDR3 runs 15 residues. Germline CDR1 is KGHSH and CDR2 is LQKENI. The CDR3 reads CASSPRGTGLWEQYF. CDR3 coding DNA: TGTGCCAGCTCACCAAGGGGGACAGGCCTCTGGGAGCAGTACTTC.